This T cell receptor (beta chain) was recorded in a study of early T cells in non-severe SARS-CoV-2 infection. As for the study in general: Sequencing of bulk RNA from unsorted whole blood was done, without chain pairing.

This clonotype was counted at least ten times. No antigen is known for it. V was clipped by 6 bases and J by 1 base, with 9 bases between them. CDR3 length: 14 amino acids. Findings and limits, study-wide: Comparison of clonotypes with VDJdb favored anti-spike CD8 responses while missing private and CD4 specificities.

Individual cDNA molecules were tagged with unique molecular identifiers. A single record per CDR3 protein comes from TCRdb applying MiXCR to the 5' RACE reads. The repertoire has about 66,000 distinct CDR3 sequences, around 14% of them found once; the top ten carry about 8.6%. The chain has TRBV12-3 or TRBV12-4 and TRBJ2-2, with D perhaps TRBD2 (5 bases). The receptor's source is an adult who was a healthcare worker with PCR-confirmed SARS-CoV-2 infection or an uninfected control (not recorded which). The sample consisted of whole blood. The CDR3 DNA reads TGTGCCAGCAGGATCGGGGAGAACACCGGGGAGCTGTTTTTT. It is translated as CASRIGENTGELFF.